This T cell receptor (beta chain) was sequenced during a study of T-cell memory formation after mild COVID-19. Study-wide points: From day 15 to 85, contracting clones were balanced between CD4 and CD8, whereas later expanders leaned toward CD4+. Nothing confirmed that second-wave clones peaking on day 37 were specific for SARS-CoV-2. Contracting clones localized mainly to CM and EM when CD4+ and mainly to EMRA when CD8+. Memory sampled before infection contained some responding clones, suggesting cross-reactive memory joined.

Germline V lookup: CDR1 MGHRA, CDR2 YSYEKL. The CDR3 is 14 residues long. V shed 1 base and J shed 3 bases, with 10 bases lying between them. On this clonotype itself: Its matching antigen is unknown.

TCRdb re-analysed the 5' RACE reads in MiXCR, keeping a single row per CDR3 protein. The sample comprises roughly 29,000 distinct CDR3 sequences, less than 15% of which are singletons, and around 15% rests with the top ten. Sequenced: PBMCs or a T cell subset sorted from them (not recorded which). The clonotype originates from an adult woman who had mild COVID-19 (a few samples of this study predate the infection). Cell type and time point are not known. V is TRBV4-1 and J is TRBJ2-7, with D tentatively TRBD2 (5 bases). CDR3 in amino acids: CASSQARGYYEQYF. DNA of the CDR3: TGCGCCAGCAGCCAAGCCCGGGGATACTACGAGCAGTACTTC.